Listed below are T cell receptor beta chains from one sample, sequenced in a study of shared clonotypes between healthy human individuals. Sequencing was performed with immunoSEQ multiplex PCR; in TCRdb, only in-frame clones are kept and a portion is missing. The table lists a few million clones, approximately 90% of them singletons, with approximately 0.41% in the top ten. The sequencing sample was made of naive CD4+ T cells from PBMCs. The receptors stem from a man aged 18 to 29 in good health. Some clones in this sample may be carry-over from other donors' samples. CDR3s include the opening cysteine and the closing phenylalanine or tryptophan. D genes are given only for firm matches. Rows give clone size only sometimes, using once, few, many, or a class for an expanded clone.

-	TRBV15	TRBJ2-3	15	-	TGTGCCACCAGCAGAAGCAGGGGTTGGGCAGATACGCAGTATTTT	CATSRSRGWADTQYF
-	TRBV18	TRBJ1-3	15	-	TGTGCCAGCTCACCCAGACAGCTCTCTGGAAACACCATATATTTT	CASSPRQLSGNTIYF
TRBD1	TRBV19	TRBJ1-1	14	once	TGTGCCAGTAGTAGACAGGGGTATGGCACTGAAGCTTTCTTT	CASSRQGYGTEAFF
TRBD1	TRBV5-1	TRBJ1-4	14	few	TGCGCCAGCAGCCCGGACAGGGTGGATGAAAAACTGTTTTTT	CASSPDRVDEKLFF
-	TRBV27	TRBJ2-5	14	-	TGTGCCAGCAGTCCAGCAGGGGTTACCGAGACCCAGTACTTC	CASSPAGVTETQYF
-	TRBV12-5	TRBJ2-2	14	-	TGTGCTAGTGGTCTGAGCGGGACATTCGGGGAGCTGTTTTTT	CASGLSGTFGELFF
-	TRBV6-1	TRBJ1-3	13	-	TGTGCCAGCAGTGGCCTACCCGGAAACACCATATATTTT	CASSGLPGNTIYF
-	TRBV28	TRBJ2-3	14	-	TGTGCCAGCAGTTTAGATGGAGGCACAGATACGCAGTATTTT	CASSLDGGTDTQYF
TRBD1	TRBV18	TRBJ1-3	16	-	TGTGCCAGCTCACTCAGACAGGGCTTCTCTGGAAACACCATATATTTT	CASSLRQGFSGNTIYF
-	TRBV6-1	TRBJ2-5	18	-	TGTGCCAGCAGTGAAATGTATGAGGCCTCCCCTTTACAAGAGACCCAGTACTTC	CASSEMYEASPLQETQYF
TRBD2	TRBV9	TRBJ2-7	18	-	TGTGCCAGCAGCGTAGCCCCACTGCGGACTAGCGGTTCCTACGAGCAGTACTTC	CASSVAPLRTSGSYEQYF
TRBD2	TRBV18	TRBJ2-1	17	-	TGTGCCAGCTCACAGAGCCTCGGGAGGGCCGAGAAGAATGAGCAGTTCTTC	CASSQSLGRAEKNEQFF
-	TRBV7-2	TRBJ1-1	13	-	TGTGCCAGCAGCTTAGCGATTCGCGGTGAAGCTTTCTTT	CASSLAIRGEAFF
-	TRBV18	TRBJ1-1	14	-	TGTGCCAGCTCACCAGGAGGGGGGAACACTGAAGCTTTCTTT	CASSPGGGNTEAFF
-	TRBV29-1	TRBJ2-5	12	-	TGCAGCGCTCGTCGTGAAGGAGAGACCCAGTACTTC	CSARREGETQYF
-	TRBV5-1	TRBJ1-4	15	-	TGCGCCAGCAGCTTAACGGGACGTGCTAATGAAAAACTGTTTTTT	CASSLTGRANEKLFF
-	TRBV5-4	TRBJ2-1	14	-	TGTGCCAGCAGCCCCCCCGGCTCCTTTAATGAGCAGTTCTTC	CASSPPGSFNEQFF
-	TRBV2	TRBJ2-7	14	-	TGTGCCAGCTCCACTCCGGGATACTCCTACGAGCAGTACTTC	CASSTPGYSYEQYF
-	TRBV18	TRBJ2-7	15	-	TGTGCCAGCTCACCACAAACAGGGTGGTCCTACGAGCAGTACTTC	CASSPQTGWSYEQYF
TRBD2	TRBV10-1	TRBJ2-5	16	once	TGCGCCAGCAGTGAGAGGGAGGGGACCCACCAAGAGACCCAGTACTTC	CASSEREGTHQETQYF
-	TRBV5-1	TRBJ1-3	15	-	TGCGCCAGCAGCTTGGCCGGGCCCGGAGGAAACACCATATATTTT	CASSLAGPGGNTIYF
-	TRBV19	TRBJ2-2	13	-	TGTGCCAGTAGTATTGACTACTCCGGGGAGCTGTTTTTT	CASSIDYSGELFF
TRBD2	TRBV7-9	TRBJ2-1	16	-	TGTGCCAGCAGCTCCAAGACTAGCGGGTTACACAATGAGCAGTTCTTC	CASSSKTSGLHNEQFF
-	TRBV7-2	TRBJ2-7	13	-	TGTGCCAGCAGCGAAAGGACGAGGCGGGAGCAGTACTTC	CASSERTRREQYF
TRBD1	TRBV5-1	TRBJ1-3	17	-	TGCGCCAGCAGCGCCGGGGTCGGGACAGGGTCCGGAAACACCATATATTTT	CASSAGVGTGSGNTIYF
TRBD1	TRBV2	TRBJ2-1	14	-	TGTGCCAGCAGTTTTTCAACAGGGGACAATGAGCAGTTCTTC	CASSFSTGDNEQFF
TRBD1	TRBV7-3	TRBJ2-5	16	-	TGTGCCAGCAGCTTAAAGGGACAGGGGGCCTGGGAGACCCAGTACTTC	CASSLKGQGAWETQYF
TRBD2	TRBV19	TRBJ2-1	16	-	TGTGCCAGTACCCAGAGGGGTAGCGGGAGATTCGATGAGCAGTTCTTC	CASTQRGSGRFDEQFF
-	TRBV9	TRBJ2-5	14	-	TGTGCCAGCAGCGCGGGACTTACACAAGAGACCCAGTACTTC	CASSAGLTQETQYF
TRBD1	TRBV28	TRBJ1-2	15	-	TGTGCCAGCAGTATCCACAGGGGTGGCGACTATGGCTACACCTTC	CASSIHRGGDYGYTF
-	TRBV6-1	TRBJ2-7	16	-	TGTGCCAGCAGTGAAGCGTTACTCCCAGACTACTACGAGCAGTACTTC	CASSEALLPDYYEQYF
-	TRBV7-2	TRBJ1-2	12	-	TGTGCCAGCGGGGGGACTAACTATGGCTACACCTTC	CASGGTNYGYTF
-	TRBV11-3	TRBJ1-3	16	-	TGTGCCAGCAGCTTAGATCCCCCCGCCTCTGGAAACACCATATATTTT	CASSLDPPASGNTIYF
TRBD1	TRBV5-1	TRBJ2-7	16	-	TGCGCCAGCAGCTTGGAGACGGGACAGGGGGCAAACGAGCAGTACTTC	CASSLETGQGANEQYF
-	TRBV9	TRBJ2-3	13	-	TGTGCCAGCAGCGGAGACCTCACAGATACGCAGTATTTT	CASSGDLTDTQYF
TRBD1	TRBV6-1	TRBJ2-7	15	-	TGTGCCAGCAGTGAAGCAGGGACAGCCCCTCTCGAGCAGTACTTC	CASSEAGTAPLEQYF
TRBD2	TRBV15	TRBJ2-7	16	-	TGTGCCACCAGCAGGGACAAATGGACTAGCGGCTACGAGCAGTACTTC	CATSRDKWTSGYEQYF
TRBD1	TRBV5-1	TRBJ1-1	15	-	TGCGCCAGCAGCTTAAACAGCGCCAGGGGGGCTGAAGCTTTCTTT	CASSLNSARGAEAFF
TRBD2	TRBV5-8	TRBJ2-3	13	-	TGTGCCAGCAGCTTGGGCGGGGGGAATACGCAGTATTTT	CASSLGGGNTQYF
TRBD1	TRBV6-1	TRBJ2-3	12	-	TGTGCCGGAACAGGGGGCGGGGATACGCAGTATTTT	CAGTGGGDTQYF
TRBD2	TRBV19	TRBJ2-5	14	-	TGTGCCAGTAGTGTCGCGGGAGGAAGAGAGACCCAGTACTTC	CASSVAGGRETQYF
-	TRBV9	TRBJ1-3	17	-	TGTGCCAGCAGCTCCTGGGGTTCTTTGGGCCCTGGAAACACCATATATTTT	CASSSWGSLGPGNTIYF